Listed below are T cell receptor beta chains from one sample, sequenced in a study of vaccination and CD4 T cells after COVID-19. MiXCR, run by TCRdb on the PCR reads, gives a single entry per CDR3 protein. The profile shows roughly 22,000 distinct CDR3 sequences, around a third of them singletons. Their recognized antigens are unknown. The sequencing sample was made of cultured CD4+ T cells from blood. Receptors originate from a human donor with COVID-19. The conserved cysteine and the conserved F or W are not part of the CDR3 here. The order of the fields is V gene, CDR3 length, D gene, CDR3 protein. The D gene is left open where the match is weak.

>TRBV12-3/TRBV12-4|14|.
ASSEPQGAGANVLT
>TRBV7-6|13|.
ASSLGQLARETQY
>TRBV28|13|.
ASSSPPPSSYEQY
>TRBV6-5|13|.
ASSYSTGRPAQQY
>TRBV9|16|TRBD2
ASSVAPGLAGGQETQY
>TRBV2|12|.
ASRVRQGLYEQY
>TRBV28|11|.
ASSRPGVYGYT
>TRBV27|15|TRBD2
ASSSFLAGGRGGELF
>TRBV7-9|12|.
ASSLESGHYGYT
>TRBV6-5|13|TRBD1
ASSSGQGPSYEQY
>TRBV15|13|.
ATSLNSGRQETQY
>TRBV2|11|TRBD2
ASRGSGVNEQF
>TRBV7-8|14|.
ASSSLTRGTTDTQY
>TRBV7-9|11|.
ASSSRVSYEQY
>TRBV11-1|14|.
ASSSRGVGHTGELF
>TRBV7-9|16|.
ASSLGVGPGARNQPQH
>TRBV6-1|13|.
ASRGEGDGNQPQH
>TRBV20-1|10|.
SARGEASLIH
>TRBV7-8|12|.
ASSPRPESYGYT
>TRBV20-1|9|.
SPQTAETQY
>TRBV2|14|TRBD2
ASRGGLAGNTGELF